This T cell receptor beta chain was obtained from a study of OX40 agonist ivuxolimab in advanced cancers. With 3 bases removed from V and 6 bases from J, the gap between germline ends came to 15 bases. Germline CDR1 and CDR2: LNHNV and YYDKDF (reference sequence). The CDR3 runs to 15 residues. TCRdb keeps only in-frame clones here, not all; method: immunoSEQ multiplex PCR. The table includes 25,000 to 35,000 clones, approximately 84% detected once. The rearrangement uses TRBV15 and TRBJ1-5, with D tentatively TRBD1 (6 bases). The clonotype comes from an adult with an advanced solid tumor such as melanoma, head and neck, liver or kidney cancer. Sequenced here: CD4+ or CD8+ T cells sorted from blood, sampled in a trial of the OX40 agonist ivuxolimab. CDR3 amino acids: CATSSEGQPTQPQHF. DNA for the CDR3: TGTGCCACCAGCAGTGAAGGACAGCCCACTCAGCCCCAGCATTTT.